This TCR beta chain was profiled in a study of T cell changes during pregnancy in multiple sclerosis. This table comes from immunoSEQ multiplex PCR, and its TCRdb copy is limited to in-frame clones, with some not included. This table holds over 100,000 clones, 92% found once. Germline CDR1 is GTSNPN and CDR2 is SVGIG (reference sequence). Between the trimmed V and J ends, which lost 0 bases and 1 base, there was a span of 9 bases. CDR3 length equals 14 residues. The rearrangement uses TRBV30 and TRBJ1-1; D gene uncertain. The input for sequencing was peripheral blood, taken in the third trimester of pregnancy. The clonotype comes from a female donor with multiple sclerosis, enrolled in a pregnancy study. The CDR3 loop reads CAWSVQLGNTEAFF. The CDR3 nucleotides are TGTGCCTGGAGTGTACAGTTGGGGAACACTGAAGCTTTCTTT.